These 17 T cell receptor beta chains originate from one sample sequenced in a study of blood T cell repertoires in COVID-19. The repertoire was sequenced with immunoSEQ multiplex PCR; TCRdb's copy has only in-frame clones and lacks some. The table lists 150,000 to 200,000 clones, over 80% of them singletons. Sequencing used peripheral blood. The receptors were gathered from a woman aged 70-85 years with COVID-19, enrolled during active disease.

The chain employs TRBV6-5 and TRBJ1-2, with TRBD1 matching over 8 bases. V lost 6 bases, J lost 4 bases, and 4 bases stayed unmatched. The CDR3 length is 13 residues. CDR1 is MNHEY, CDR2 SVGAGI, per germline. The CDR3, as DNA: TGTGCCAGCAGCCACGGACAGGGCTATGGCTACACCTTC. Amino acids: CASSHGQGYGYTF.

This sequence joins TRBV9 and TRBJ2-3; 7 bases line up with TRBD2. Germline V gene sequence: CDR1 SGDLS, CDR2 YYNGEE. This CDR3 is 14 amino acids long. The V segment lost 4 bases and the J segment 3 bases; nucleotides outside the gene matches: 5. Here the CDR3 DNA reads TGTGCCAGCAGCCCGGGGAGGGATACAGATACGCAGTATTTT. Translating gives CASSPGRDTDTQYF. Combining the CDR3 with reference TRBV9 and TRBJ2-3 gives the whole variable domain DSGVTQTPKHLITATGQRVTLRCSPRSGDLSVYWYQQSLDQGLQFLIQYYNGEERAKGNILERFSAQQFPDLHSELNLSSLELGDSALYFCASSPGRDTDTQYFGPGTRLTVL.

V usage is TRBV7-2 and J usage is TRBJ2-7; D is perhaps TRBD1 (5 bases). The germline V gene has CDR1 SGHTA and CDR2 FQGNSA. The CDR3 consists of 17 residues. V was pared by 2 bases and J by 2 bases, with 19 bases between. CDR3 DNA sequence: TGTGCCAGCAGCTTACGAGGTCGTGACAGTCCCCCCTACGAGCAGTACTTC. Translated: CASSLRGRDSPPYEQYF.

This clone is a singleton in its sample. The rearrangement uses TRBV7-2 and TRBJ2-7; D not certain. Germline assignment: CDR1 SGHTA and CDR2 FQGNSA. Trimming left V 6 bases short and J 0 bases short, with 9 bases between. The CDR3 sequence is 13 residues long. This CDR3 reads CASSFTSSYEQYF. CDR3 DNA: TGTGCCAGCAGTTTTACGAGCTCCTACGAGCAGTACTTC.

The chain recombines TRBV30 with TRBJ2-3; 9 nucleotides agree with TRBD2. This CDR3 region has 12 residues. Trimming removed 1 base from V and 11 bases from J; junction bases left unmatched: 4. Germline V gene data show CDR1 as GTSNPN and CDR2 as SVGIG (reference sequence). The CDR3 protein is CAWSATSGQQYF. The CDR3 coding sequence is TGTGCCTGGAGTGCGACTAGCGGACAGCAGTATTTT.

The rearrangement uses TRBV11-3 and TRBJ2-7, with TRBD1 matching 7 bases. The trim removed 6 bases at V and 0 bases at J, leaving 8 bases unmatched. Germline CDR1 reads SGHNT; CDR2 reads YENEEA. The CDR3 extends over 15 amino acids. The CDR3, as DNA: TGTGCCAGCAGTTTGGGACAGTCGAGCTCCTACGAGCAGTACTTC. This codes for CASSLGQSSSYEQYF.

The genes are TRBV6-5 and TRBJ2-2, with 9 nucleotides matching TRBD2. The CDR3 has 14 amino acids. Germline values: CDR1 MNHEY, CDR2 SVGAGI. V dropped 11 bases and J dropped 3; count of bases not matched to a gene: 7. The chain's CDR3 is CALLAGAYTGELFF. Written as DNA, the CDR3 is TGTGCCCTTTTAGCGGGAGCATACACCGGGGAGCTGTTTTTT.

The rearrangement links TRBV7-3 to TRBJ2-2, with TRBD2 matching over 7 bases. Germline trimming cut 4 bases from V and 4 bases from J; bases unmatched to any gene: 9. The length of the CDR3 is 16 residues. Germline V gene sequence: CDR1 SGHTA, CDR2 FQGTGA. The CDR3: CASSSRSGVGTGELFF. DNA for the CDR3: TGTGCCAGCAGCTCCAGGAGCGGGGTTGGCACCGGGGAGCTGTTTTTT.

V gene TRBV15 combines with J gene TRBJ1-1; D is unresolved. Trimming cost V 4 bases and J 5 bases, with 14 bases left between them. The germline V gene encodes CDR1 LNHNV and CDR2 YYDKDF (reference sequence). The length of the CDR3 is 14 residues. The CDR3 sequence is CATSIGNSLTEAFF. The CDR3 bases are TGTGCCACCAGCATCGGGAACTCCCTAACTGAAGCTTTCTTT.

Notes on this clone: The same CDR3 arises from other DNA sequences in this sample as well. V usage is TRBV18 and J usage is TRBJ2-5, with D maybe TRBD1 (6 bases). The CDR3 has 13 residues. Germline CDR1 KGHSH, CDR2 LQKENI. V was cut by 2 bases and J by 2 bases, with 6 bases left in between. The CDR3: CASSPGQQETQYF. For the CDR3, the DNA is TGTGCCAGCTCACCAGGACAGCAAGAGACCCAGTACTTC.

The chain recombines TRBV7-2 with TRBJ2-7; 9 nucleotides match TRBD1. Trimming at V came to 1 base and at J to 7 bases, leaving 5 bases not matched to a gene. The CDR3 runs 14 residues. Looked up from germline, CDR1 is SGHTA and CDR2 is FQGNSA. The CDR3 loop is CASSLEQGASEQYF. The CDR3, as DNA: TGTGCCAGCAGCTTAGAACAGGGGGCGAGTGAGCAGTACTTC.

The chain has TRBV11-3 and TRBJ2-2, with D maybe TRBD1 (5 bases). CDR3 length equals 14 residues. Germline lookup yields CDR1 SGHNT and CDR2 YENEEA. Trimming shortened V by 7 bases and J by 7 bases, and 16 bases separated the two germline ends. CDR3 residues: CASTLGKGNGELFF. The CDR3 nucleotides are TGTGCCAGCACCTTGGGGAAGGGGAACGGGGAGCTGTTTTTT.

The chain has TRBV5-4 and TRBJ1-1; TRBD1 might be the D (5 bases). The CDR3 extends over 15 amino acids. Germline CDR1 and CDR2: SGHNT and YYREEE (reference sequence). V was shortened by 1 base and J by 2 bases, with 12 bases between the two germline ends. The CDR3 is CASSLRGGVNTEAFF. CDR3 coding DNA: TGTGCCAGCAGCTTGCGGGGGGGGGTTAACACTGAAGCTTTCTTT.

V and J are TRBV29-1 and TRBJ2-3, with 10 bases that match TRBD2. Germline lookup yields CDR1 SQVTM and CDR2 ANQGSEA. This CDR3 comprises 14 residues. V shed 6 bases and J 2 bases; nucleotides not matched to a gene: 5. CDR3 bases: TGCAGCGTATCTAGCGGGAGCATCACAGATACGCAGTATTTT. Encoded protein: CSVSSGSITDTQYF.

This chain joins TRBV27 and TRBJ2-3; 7 bases line up with TRBD2. The V and J ends lost 2 bases and 0 bases, in that order; junction bases with no gene match: 5. The CDR3 sequence is 16 residues long. Germline lookup yields CDR1 MNHEY and CDR2 SMNVEV (reference sequence). The CDR3 DNA reads TGTGCCAGCAGTTTAGGCCTAGCGGCTAGCACAGATACGCAGTATTTT. Translated: CASSLGLAASTDTQYF.

The V and J genes are TRBV3-1 (or the pseudogene TRBV3-2) and TRBJ2-3, with D possibly matching TRBD2 (5 bases). The CDR3 consists of 16 residues. V lost 0 bases and J 1 base, leaving 11 bases between the germline ends. Germline V gene data show CDR1 as LGHDT and CDR2 as YNNKEL (reference sequence). CDR3 coding DNA: TGTGCCAGCAGCCAAGAGGTACTAGTCGGCACAGATACGCAGTATTTT. The encoded protein is CASSQEVLVGTDTQYF.

This sequence joins TRBV28 and TRBJ1-1, with 9 nucleotides matching TRBD1. Germline V gives CDR1 MDHEN, CDR2 SYDVKM. Germline trimming cut 4 bases from V and 11 bases from J; bases unmatched to any gene: 8. CDR3 length: 13 residues. CDR3 DNA sequence: TGTGCCAGCAGTTCCCGGGACAGGGTTAGTGCTTTCTTT. It yields the protein CASSSRDRVSAFF.